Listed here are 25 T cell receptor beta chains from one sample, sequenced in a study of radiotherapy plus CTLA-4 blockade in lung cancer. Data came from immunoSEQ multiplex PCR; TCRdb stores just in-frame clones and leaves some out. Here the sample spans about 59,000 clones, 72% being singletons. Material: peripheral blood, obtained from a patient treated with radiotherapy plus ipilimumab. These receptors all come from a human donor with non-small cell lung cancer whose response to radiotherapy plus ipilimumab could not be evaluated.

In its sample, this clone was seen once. The CDR3 DNA is TGTGCCAGCGCTACAGGGAACTATGGCTACACCTTC. Its protein product is CASATGNYGYTF. The chain has TRBV2 and TRBJ1-2; TRBD1 is a possible D gene (6 bases). The V and J ends lost 8 bases and 2 bases respectively, with 9 bases between them. The germline V gene encodes CDR1 SNHLY and CDR2 FYNNEI. The CDR3 is 12 amino acids.

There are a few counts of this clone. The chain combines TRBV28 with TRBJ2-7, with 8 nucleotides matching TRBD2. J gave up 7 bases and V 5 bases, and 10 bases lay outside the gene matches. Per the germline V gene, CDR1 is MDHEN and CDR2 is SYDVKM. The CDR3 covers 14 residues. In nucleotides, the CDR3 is TGTGCCAGCAGTCCGCCGGGGGGGCAAAGGGAGCAGTACTTC. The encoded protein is CASSPPGGQREQYF. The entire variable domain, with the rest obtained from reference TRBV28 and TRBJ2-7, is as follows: DVKVTQSSRYLVKRTGEKVFLECVQDMDHENMFWYRQDPGLGLRLIYFSYDVKMKEKGDIPEGYSVSREKKERFSLILESASTNQTSMYLCASSPPGGQREQYFGPGTRLTVT.

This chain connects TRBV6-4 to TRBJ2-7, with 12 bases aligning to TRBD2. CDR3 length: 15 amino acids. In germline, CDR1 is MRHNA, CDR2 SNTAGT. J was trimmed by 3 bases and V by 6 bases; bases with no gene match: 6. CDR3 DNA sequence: TGTGCCAGCAGCGCCCTAGCGGGGGGGCACTACGAGCAGTACTTC. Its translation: CASSALAGGHYEQYF.

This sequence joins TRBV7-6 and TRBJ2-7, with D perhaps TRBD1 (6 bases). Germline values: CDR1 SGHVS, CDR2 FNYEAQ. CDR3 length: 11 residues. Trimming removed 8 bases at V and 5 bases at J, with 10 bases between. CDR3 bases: TGTGCCAGCGGGTACAGGGACGAGCAGTACTTC. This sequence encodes CASGYRDEQYF.

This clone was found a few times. The CDR3 DNA reads as TGTGCCAGCAGCTTAGACCCGAGGGGGGGGGACACTGAAGCTTTCTTT. Its protein is CASSLDPRGGDTEAFF. The chain is built from TRBV7-2 and TRBJ1-1, with D possibly matching TRBD1 (6 bases). The CDR3 has 16 amino acids. CDR1 and CDR2 from the germline V gene are SGHTA and FQGNSA. Trimming pared 1 base from V and 3 bases from J, leaving 15 bases between.

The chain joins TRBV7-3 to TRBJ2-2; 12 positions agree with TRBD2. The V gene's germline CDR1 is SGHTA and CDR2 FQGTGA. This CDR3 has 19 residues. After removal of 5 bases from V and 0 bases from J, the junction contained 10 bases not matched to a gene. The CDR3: CASSPDALAGGPNTGELFF. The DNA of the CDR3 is TGTGCCAGCAGCCCCGACGCTCTAGCGGGAGGGCCGAACACCGGGGAGCTGTTTTTT.

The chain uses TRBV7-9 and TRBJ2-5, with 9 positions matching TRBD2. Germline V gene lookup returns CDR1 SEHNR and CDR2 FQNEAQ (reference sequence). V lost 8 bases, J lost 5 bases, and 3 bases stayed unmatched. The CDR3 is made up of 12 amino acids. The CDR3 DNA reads TGTGCCAGCCACGGACTAGCGGAGACCCAGTACTTC. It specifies CASHGLAETQYF.

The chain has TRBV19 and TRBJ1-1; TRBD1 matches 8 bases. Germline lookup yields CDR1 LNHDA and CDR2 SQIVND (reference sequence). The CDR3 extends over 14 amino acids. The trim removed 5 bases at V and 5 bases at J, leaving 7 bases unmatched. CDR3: CASSSQGARTEAFF. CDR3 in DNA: TGTGCCAGTAGTTCCCAGGGGGCACGGACTGAAGCTTTCTTT. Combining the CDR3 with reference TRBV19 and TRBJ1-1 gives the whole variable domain DGGITQSPKYLFRKEGQNVTLSCEQNLNHDAMYWYRQDPGQGLRLIYYSQIVNDFQKGDIAEGYSVSREKKESFPLTVTSAQKNPTAFYLCASSSQGARTEAFFGQGTRLTVV.

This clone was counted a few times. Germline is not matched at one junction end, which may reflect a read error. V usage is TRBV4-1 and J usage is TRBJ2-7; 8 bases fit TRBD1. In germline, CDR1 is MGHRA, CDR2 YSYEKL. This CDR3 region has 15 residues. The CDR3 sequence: CASSPPTGAPYEQYF. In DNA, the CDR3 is TGTGCCAGCAGCCCACCGACAGGGGCACCCTACGAGCAGTACTTC.

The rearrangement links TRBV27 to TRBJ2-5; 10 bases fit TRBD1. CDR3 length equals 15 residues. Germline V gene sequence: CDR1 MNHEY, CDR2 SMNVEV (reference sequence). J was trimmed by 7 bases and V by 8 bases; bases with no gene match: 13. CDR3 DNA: TGTGCCAGCCGAAATGTCCGGGACAGGGGAGGGACCCAGTACTTC. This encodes CASRNVRDRGGTQYF.

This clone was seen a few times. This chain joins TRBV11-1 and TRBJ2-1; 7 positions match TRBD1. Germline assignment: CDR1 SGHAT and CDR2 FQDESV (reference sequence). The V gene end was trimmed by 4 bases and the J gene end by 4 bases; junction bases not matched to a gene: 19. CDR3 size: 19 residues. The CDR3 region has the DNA TGTGCCAGCAGCTCCGCCGGGACAGCCAAACAGGGGTCTTACAATGAGCAGTTCTTC. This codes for CASSSAGTAKQGSYNEQFF.

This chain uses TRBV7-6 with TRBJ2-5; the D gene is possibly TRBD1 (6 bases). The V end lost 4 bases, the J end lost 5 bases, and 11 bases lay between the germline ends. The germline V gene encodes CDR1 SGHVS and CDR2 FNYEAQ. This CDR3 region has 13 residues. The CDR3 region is CASSSQGGETQYF. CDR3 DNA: TGTGCCAGCAGCTCCCAAGGGGGTGAGACCCAGTACTTC.

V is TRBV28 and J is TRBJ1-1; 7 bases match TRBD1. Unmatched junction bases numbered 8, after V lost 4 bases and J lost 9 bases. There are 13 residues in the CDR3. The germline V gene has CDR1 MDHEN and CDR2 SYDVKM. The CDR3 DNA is TGTGCCAGCAGTTCCACAGGGGAACTTAAAGCTTTCTTT. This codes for CASSSTGELKAFF.

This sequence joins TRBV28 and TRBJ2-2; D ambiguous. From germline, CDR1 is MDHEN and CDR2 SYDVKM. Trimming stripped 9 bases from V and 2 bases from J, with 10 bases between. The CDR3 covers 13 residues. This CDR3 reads CASSSSNTGELFF. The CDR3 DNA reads TGTGCCAGTTCCTCGTCCAACACCGGGGAGCTGTTTTTT.

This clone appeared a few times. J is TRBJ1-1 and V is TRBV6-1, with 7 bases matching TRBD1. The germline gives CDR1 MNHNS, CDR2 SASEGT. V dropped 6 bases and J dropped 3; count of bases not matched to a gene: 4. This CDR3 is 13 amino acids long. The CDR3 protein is CASSLGQYTEAFF. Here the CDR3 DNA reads TGTGCCAGCAGCCTGGGACAGTACACTGAAGCTTTCTTT.

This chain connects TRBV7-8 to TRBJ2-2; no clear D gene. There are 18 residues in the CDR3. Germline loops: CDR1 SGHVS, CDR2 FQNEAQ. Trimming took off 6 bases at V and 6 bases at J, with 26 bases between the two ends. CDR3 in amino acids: CASRRTERRSGFSGELFF. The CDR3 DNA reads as TGTGCCAGCAGGCGCACTGAAAGACGGTCAGGCTTCTCCGGGGAGCTGTTTTTT. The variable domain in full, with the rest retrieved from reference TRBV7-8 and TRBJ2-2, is GAGVSQSPRYKVAKRGQDVALRCDPISGHVSLFWYQQALGQGPEFLTYFQNEAQLDKSGLPSDRFFAERPEGSVSTLKIQRTQQEDSAVYLCASRRTERRSGFSGELFFGEGSRLTVL.

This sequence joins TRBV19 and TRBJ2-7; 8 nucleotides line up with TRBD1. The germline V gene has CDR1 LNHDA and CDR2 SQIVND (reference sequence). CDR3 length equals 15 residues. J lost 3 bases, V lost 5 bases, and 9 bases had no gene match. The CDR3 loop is CASSSRTGSSYEQYF. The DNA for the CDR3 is TGTGCCAGTAGTTCGCGGACAGGGTCGAGCTACGAGCAGTACTTC.

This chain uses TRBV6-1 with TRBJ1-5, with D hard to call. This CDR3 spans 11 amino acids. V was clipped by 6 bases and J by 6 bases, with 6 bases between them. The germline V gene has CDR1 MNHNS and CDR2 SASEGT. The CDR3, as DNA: TGTGCCAGCAGGGAACTTCAGCCCCAGCATTTT. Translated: CASRELQPQHF.

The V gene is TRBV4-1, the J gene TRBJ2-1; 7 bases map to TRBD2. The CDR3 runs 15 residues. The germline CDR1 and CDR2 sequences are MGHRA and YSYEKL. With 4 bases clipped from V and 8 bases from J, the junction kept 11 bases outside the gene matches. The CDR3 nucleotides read TGCGCCAGCAGCCCGGACTGGGGGGGTACAGATGAGCAGTTCTTC. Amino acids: CASSPDWGGTDEQFF.

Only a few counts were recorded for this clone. The CDR3 spells CASSLTGTANTEAFF. The CDR3 DNA reads as TGTGCCAGCAGCTTAACCGGGACAGCGAACACTGAAGCTTTCTTT. The chain couples TRBV7-4 to TRBJ1-1; 7 bases are shared with TRBD1. Germline values: CDR1 SGHVT, CDR2 SQSDAQ. J was trimmed by 1 base and V by 2 bases; bases with no gene match: 4. The CDR3 is 15 amino acids.

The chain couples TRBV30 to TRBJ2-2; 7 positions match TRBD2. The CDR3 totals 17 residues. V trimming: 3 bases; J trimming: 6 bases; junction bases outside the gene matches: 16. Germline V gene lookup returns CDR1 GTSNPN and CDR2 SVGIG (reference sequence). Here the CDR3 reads CAWRKPGLIFSAGELFF. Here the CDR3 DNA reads TGTGCCTGGAGGAAGCCGGGACTAATATTCTCCGCCGGGGAGCTGTTTTTT.

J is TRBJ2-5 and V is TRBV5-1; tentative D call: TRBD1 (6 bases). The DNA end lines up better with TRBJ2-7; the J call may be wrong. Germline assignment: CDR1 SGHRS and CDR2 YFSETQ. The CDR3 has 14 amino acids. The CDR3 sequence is CASSFHRDVDEQYF. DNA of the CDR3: TGCGCCAGCAGCTTTCACAGGGACGTTGACGAGCAGTACTTC.

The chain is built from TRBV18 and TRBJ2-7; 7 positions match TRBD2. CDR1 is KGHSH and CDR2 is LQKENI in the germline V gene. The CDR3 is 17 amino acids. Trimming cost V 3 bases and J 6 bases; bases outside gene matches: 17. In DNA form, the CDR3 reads TGTGCCAGCTCACCCCCTCCGACTAGCCCCCGGGCCTCCGAGCAGTACTTC. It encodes CASSPPPTSPRASEQYF.

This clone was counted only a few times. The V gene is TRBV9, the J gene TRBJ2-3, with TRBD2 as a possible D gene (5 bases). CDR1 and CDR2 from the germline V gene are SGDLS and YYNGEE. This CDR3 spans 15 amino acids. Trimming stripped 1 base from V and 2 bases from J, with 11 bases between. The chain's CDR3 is CASSVLAHFTDTQYF. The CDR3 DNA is TGTGCCAGCAGCGTACTAGCCCATTTCACAGATACGCAGTATTTT. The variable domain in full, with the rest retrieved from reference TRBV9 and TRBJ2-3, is DSGVTQTPKHLITATGQRVTLRCSPRSGDLSVYWYQQSLDQGLQFLIQYYNGEERAKGNILERFSAQQFPDLHSELNLSSLELGDSALYFCASSVLAHFTDTQYFGPGTRLTVL.

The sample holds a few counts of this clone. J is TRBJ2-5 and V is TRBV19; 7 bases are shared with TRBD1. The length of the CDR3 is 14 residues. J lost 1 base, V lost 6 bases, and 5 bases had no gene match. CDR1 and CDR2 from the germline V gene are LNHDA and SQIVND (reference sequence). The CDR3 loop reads CASSRQGRQETQYF. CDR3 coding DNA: TGTGCCAGTAGCAGACAGGGACGCCAAGAGACCCAGTACTTC.